The clone carrying this T cell receptor (beta chain) was detected a few times. Its antigen is not known. A read error is possible here, since a much larger clone lies one base away. This sample stems from a study of read filtering for tumor transcriptome and immune sequencing. For the study at large: The cohort had about 16 men and approximately 13 women aged about 47 to 80, mean about 68 years. Whole-transcriptome libraries were prepared after DNase treatment. Study-wide results and limits: Even smaller IR-seq throughput identified most shared clonotypes. Correlation between methods rose after single-read clonotypes were removed.

The library was built from around 0.4 ug RNA with molecular barcoded adaptors for alpha/delta and beta/gamma chains. TCRdb redid the calling of the reads with MiXCR, one entry per CDR3 protein. The sample holds under 50,000 distinct CDR3 sequences, around 15% seen once. The CDR3 length is 14 residues. V and J are TRBV12-3 or TRBV12-4 and TRBJ1-6, with D unresolved. The sequence was collected from a donor aged 40 or older with multiple myeloma. The specimen sequenced was a population of CD138-negative cells sorted from bone marrow. The CDR3 nucleotides are TGTGCCAGCAGTTTGGGGAGATATAATTCATCCCTCCACTTT. It encodes CASSLGRYNSSLHF.